This is a list of T cell receptor beta chains from one sample in a study of T cells in tumors after PD-1 blockade. Sequencing was performed with immunoSEQ multiplex PCR; in TCRdb, only in-frame clones are kept and a portion is missing. The data contain some 66,000 clones, 74% of them singletons. The starting material was PBMCs, obtained after anti-PD-1 treatment. The receptor source for this set is a human donor with basal cell carcinoma. Both conserved end residues are part of each CDR3. A D gene is named only where the DNA matches it firmly. The size entry is marked missing in some rows and otherwise reads once, few, many or a size class.

>TRBJ2-3|TRBV19|NA|NA
TGTGCCACCCTGGGGAGGGGGCGAACAGATACGCAGTATTTT
CATLGRGRTDTQYF
>TRBJ2-3|TRBV5-1|NA|NA
TGCGCCAGCAGAATTAGTCTCACAGATACGCAGTATTTT
CASRISLTDTQYF
>TRBJ1-5|TRBV7-9|NA|few
TGTGCCAGCAGCTCGACAACAGGGAGCAATCAGCCCCAGCATTTT
CASSSTTGSNQPQHF
>TRBJ1-6|TRBV10-3|TRBD1|NA
TGTGCCATCAGGAGGACAGGGTTTGATTCACCCCTCCACTTT
CAIRRTGFDSPLHF
>TRBJ1-1|TRBV29-1|NA|NA
TGCAGCTCCTCCCGGACTGAAGCTTTCTTT
CSSSRTEAFF
>TRBJ2-2|TRBV6-5|NA|NA
TGTGCCAGCCGACAGAACACCGGGGAGCTGTTTTTT
CASRQNTGELFF
>TRBJ2-3|TRBV21-1|NA|NA
TGTGCCAGCAGCCCCCACAAACAACGATCTAAGTTCACAGATACGCAGTATTTT
CASSPHKQRSKFTDTQYF
>TRBJ1-5|TRBV19|NA|NA
TGTGCCAGTGGGTGGCCCCAGCATTTT
CASGWPQHF
>TRBJ2-3|TRBV7-9|NA|NA
TGTGCCAGCAGCTTAGCCCAGCGGAGCACAGATACGCAGTATTTT
CASSLAQRSTDTQYF
>TRBJ2-7|TRBV27|TRBD1|many
TGTGCCAGCAGTTTAAGGGGACAGGTCTGGAAGCAGTACTTC
CASSLRGQVWKQYF
>TRBJ2-1|TRBV15|TRBD1|NA
TGTGCCACCAGCAGACACCAGTTGTTCGTCGCCGGACAGGCGAAATACAATGAGCAGTTCTTC
CATSRHQLFVAGQAKYNEQFF